A single sample is the source of the 20 T cell receptor beta chains below, sequenced in a study of radiation and T cells in renal cell carcinoma. The repertoire was sequenced with immunoSEQ multiplex PCR; TCRdb's copy has only in-frame clones and lacks some. Here the sample spans 140,000 or so clones, roughly 90% being singletons. As to time point: baseline pretreatment blood. The treatment: 15 Gy SBRT to primary tumor, nephrectomy 4 weeks later. Source: blood, taken from a patient whose treatment included radiotherapy and nephrectomy. These receptors all come from a woman between 45 and 60 years old with renal cell carcinoma.

The chain carries TRBV5-1 and TRBJ2-7; D may match TRBD1 or TRBD2 (5 bases each). CDR1 and CDR2 (germline): SGHRS, YFSETQ. The V and J ends lost 4 bases and 5 bases respectively, with 13 bases between them. CDR3 length: 13 amino acids. CDR3: CASSGTTPHEQYF. CDR3 nucleotides: TGCGCCAGCAGCGGGACCACACCCCACGAGCAGTACTTC.

The rearrangement uses TRBV7-8 and TRBJ2-5; weak D call: TRBD1 (6 bases). The DNA matches TRBJ2-7 better at its end, which makes the J call doubtful. Germline values: CDR1 SGHVS, CDR2 FQNEAQ. The CDR3 runs to 15 residues. CDR3 amino acids: CASSLRPGHSYEQYF. CDR3 bases: TGTGCCAGCAGCTTAAGGCCGGGACACAGCTACGAGCAGTACTTC.

The chain is built from TRBV29-1 and TRBJ1-2; D is uncertain. CDR3 length: 13 amino acids. The V end lost 7 bases, the J end lost 1 base, and 13 bases lay between the germline ends. Looked up from germline, CDR1 is SQVTM and CDR2 is ANQGSEA. This chain's CDR3 is CSASEQSNYGYTF. The CDR3, as DNA: TGCAGCGCTAGCGAACAGAGTAACTATGGCTACACCTTC.

The chain combines TRBV4-1 with TRBJ2-7, with 10 bases lining up with TRBD1. V shed 3 bases, J shed 5 bases, and the junction held 10 bases outside the gene matches. Germline loops: CDR1 MGHRA, CDR2 YSYEKL. The CDR3 sequence is 16 residues long. CDR3 nucleotides: TGCGCCAGCAGCCAGGGAGTCGGGACAGGGGTCAACGAGCAGTACTTC. Translation gives CASSQGVGTGVNEQYF.

The chain uses TRBV6-6 and TRBJ1-4, with a tentative D call TRBD1 (5 bases). The CDR3 loop spans 15 amino acids. Trimming left V 6 bases short and J 2 bases short, with 13 bases between. Germline CDR1 is MNHNY and CDR2 is SVGAGI (reference sequence). CDR3 coding DNA: TGTGCCAGCAGGGGATCCGGGACGACTAATGAAAAACTGTTTTTT. Residues: CASRGSGTTNEKLFF.

The chain joins TRBV7-2 to TRBJ2-5, with 7 bases that match TRBD1. Trimming took 5 bases from V and 5 from J; bases not matched to a gene: 8. This CDR3 region has 14 residues. From germline, CDR1 is SGHTA and CDR2 FQGNSA. CDR3 DNA: TGTGCCAGCAGCCGACAGGGTAGACGGGAGACCCAGTACTTC. Translated: CASSRQGRRETQYF.

The CDR3 DNA sequence: TGTGCCAGCAGCTTATCCGTGAGCGGGGGAGGAGATACGCAGTATTTT. Translated, it gives CASSLSVSGGGDTQYF. The J gene is TRBJ2-3, the V gene TRBV7-2; 8 nucleotides line up with TRBD2. The germline gives CDR1 SGHTA, CDR2 FQGNSA. CDR3 length: 16 residues. V lost 2 bases and J lost 5; bases outside the gene matches: 9.

The CDR3 sequence: CASSPYSLGGSNQPQHF. CDR3 DNA sequence: TGTGCCAGCTCACCTTATTCTCTGGGTGGGAGCAATCAGCCCCAGCATTTT. The chain is built from TRBV18 and TRBJ1-5; D call uncertain. Germline V gene data show CDR1 as KGHSH and CDR2 as LQKENI. The CDR3 is 17 residues long. Trimming stripped 3 bases from V and 1 base from J, with 16 bases between.

The chain employs TRBV6-1 and TRBJ2-5, with a weak D call TRBD1 (5 bases). Germline V gives CDR1 MNHNS, CDR2 SASEGT. Trimming took off 6 bases at V and 1 base at J, with 9 bases between the two ends. The CDR3 is 13 residues long. The CDR3 protein is CASRRQFQETQYF. In DNA form, the CDR3 reads TGTGCCAGCAGGAGACAGTTCCAAGAGACCCAGTACTTC.

This clone was picked up one time. This chain joins TRBV4-1 and TRBJ2-1; D possibly corresponds to TRBD2 (6 bases). V was clipped by 1 base and J by 5 bases, with 9 bases between them. The CDR3 covers 14 residues. Germline-derived CDR1 and CDR2 are MGHRA and YSYEKL. The CDR3 DNA reads as TGCGCCAGCAGCCAAGTGACGGGGGACAATGAGCAGTTCTTC. As protein: CASSQVTGDNEQFF.

This chain connects TRBV5-1 to TRBJ1-3; D may be TRBD1 (5 bases). CDR1 and CDR2 from the germline V gene are SGHRS and YFSETQ. The CDR3 consists of 17 residues. V was pared by 4 bases and J by 0 bases, with 17 bases between. The CDR3 DNA sequence: TGCGCCAGCAGCCAACGCCCAGGGACTTTCTCTGGAAACACCATATATTTT. Amino acid sequence: CASSQRPGTFSGNTIYF.

This chain uses TRBV7-9 with TRBJ1-4, with a possible D match to TRBD1 (6 bases). Germline assignment: CDR1 SEHNR and CDR2 FQNEAQ (reference sequence). The V end was cut by 3 bases, the J end by 2 bases, with 13 bases between. The CDR3 totals 16 residues. Here the CDR3 DNA reads TGTGCCAGCAGCTTGGCTGCAGGGGATACTAATGAAAAACTGTTTTTT. It translates to CASSLAAGDTNEKLFF.

This clone was picked up one time. The chain couples TRBV9 to TRBJ2-7, with D possibly TRBD2 on 7 matching bases. V was clipped by 0 bases and J by 2 bases, with 12 bases between them. Germline CDR1 SGDLS, CDR2 YYNGEE. The CDR3 contains 15 residues. The CDR3 spells CASSVAGGPAYEQYF. CDR3 DNA: TGTGCCAGCAGCGTAGCGGGGGGCCCTGCCTACGAGCAGTACTTC.

This clone was found once. This chain links TRBV29-1 with TRBJ1-2, with a weak D call TRBD1 (6 bases). The CDR3 runs to 12 residues. Between the trimmed V and J ends, which lost 4 bases and 7 bases, there was a span of 13 bases. Germline V gives CDR1 SQVTM, CDR2 ANQGSEA. CDR3 amino acids: CSVGGGGAGYTF. CDR3 in DNA: TGCAGCGTTGGAGGAGGGGGTGCTGGCTACACCTTC.

This sequence joins TRBV29-1 and TRBJ1-5; no firm D call. The germline V gene has CDR1 SQVTM and CDR2 ANQGSEA. Trimming stripped 4 bases from V and 0 bases from J, with 7 bases between. The CDR3 loop spans 13 amino acids. The CDR3 is CSVGTGSNQPQHF. The CDR3, as DNA: TGCAGCGTTGGGACGGGTAGCAATCAGCCCCAGCATTTT.

The chain couples TRBV9 to TRBJ1-2; D remains unclear. V was shortened by 4 bases and J by 5 bases, with 15 bases between the two germline ends. Germline-derived CDR1 and CDR2 are SGDLS and YYNGEE. The CDR3 runs to 14 residues. CDR3: CASSPQSEFYGYTF. The DNA of the CDR3 is TGTGCCAGCAGCCCCCAGAGCGAGTTTTATGGCTACACCTTC.

The chain joins TRBV7-8 to TRBJ2-5, with 8 nucleotides matching TRBD2. The trim removed 5 bases at V and 3 bases at J, leaving 2 bases unmatched. Germline V gives CDR1 SGHVS, CDR2 FQNEAQ. This CDR3 has 13 amino acids. CDR3 protein: CASSRTSKETQYF. The CDR3 DNA follows: TGTGCCAGCAGCCGGACTAGCAAAGAGACCCAGTACTTC.

The J gene is TRBJ2-1, the V gene TRBV7-3; D is ambiguous. V dropped 1 base and J dropped 0 bases, with 10 bases sitting between them. Germline V gives CDR1 SGHTA, CDR2 FQGTGA. The CDR3 loop spans 16 amino acids. The CDR3 DNA is TGTGCCAGCAGCTTAATGAGACTGGACTCCTACAATGAGCAGTTCTTC. Amino acid sequence: CASSLMRLDSYNEQFF.

In its sample, this clone was seen once. The rearrangement joins TRBV2 to TRBJ2-7, with D perhaps being TRBD1 or TRBD2 (5 bases each). Germline loops: CDR1 SNHLY, CDR2 FYNNEI. V was pared by 8 bases and J by 2 bases, with 13 bases between. The length of the CDR3 is 13 residues. This CDR3 is CASRWDLPYEQYF. CDR3 DNA: TGTGCCAGCCGTTGGGACCTTCCCTACGAGCAGTACTTC. Based on the CDR3 plus reference TRBV2 and TRBJ2-7, the full variable domain is EPEVTQTPSHQVTQMGQEVILRCVPISNHLYFYWYRQILGQKVEFLVSFYNNEISEKSEIFDDQFSVERPDGSNFTLKIRSTKLEDSAMYFCASRWDLPYEQYFGPGTRLTVT.

CDR3 in DNA: TGTGCCAGCAGCACTCGACAGGGGCGAGTTGGAAACACCATATATTTT. This gives the protein CASSTRQGRVGNTIYF. This chain connects TRBV11-2 to TRBJ1-3, with TRBD1 matching 8 bases. CDR1 and CDR2 from the germline V gene are SGHAT and FQNNGV. The CDR3 is 16 amino acids. V lost 5 bases and J lost 3; bases outside the gene matches: 9.